This T cell receptor (beta chain) was documented in a study of T cell repertoires in cytomegalovirus infection. Study overall: An indication of both CMV infection and matching HLA type came from public TCR beta signatures.

Via MiXCR, TCRdb re-called the reads, giving one row per CDR3 protein. Counted here are more than 250,000 distinct CDR3 sequences, roughly 15% occurring once; the ten biggest clones make up about 10%. This clonotype was counted at least ten times. The germline V gene encodes CDR1 MNHNS and CDR2 SASEGT. This CDR3 is 13 amino acids long. Trimming removed 6 bases from V and 4 bases from J; junction bases left unmatched: 4. Sequenced material: PBMCs. V gene TRBV6-1 combines with J gene TRBJ2-3; TRBD1 matches at 7 bases. The TCR comes from a human donor in good health (CMV status not recorded). Some clones in this sample may be carry-over from other donors' samples. DNA for the CDR3: TGTGCCAGCAGACAGGGGTACGCAGATACGCAGTATTTT. Protein: CASRQGYADTQYF.